This T cell receptor beta chain is from a study of cytomegalovirus exposure and HLA in healthy donors. With 60 Vbeta and 13 Jbeta primers, the PCR was carried out. Repertoires were generated with immunoSEQ multiplex PCR, while TCRdb's copy carries only in-frame clones and drops some. The sample holds 120,000 or so clones, 76% seen once. General study findings and limits: Most of the CMV-associated TCR beta chains (in a later analysis) appeared to be HLA-restricted.

The germline V gene encodes CDR1 SGHRS and CDR2 YFSETQ. V dropped 4 bases and J dropped 2; count of bases not matched to a gene: 10. The CDR3 extends over 16 amino acids. Notes on this clone: Antigen unknown.

Sequenced sample: PBMCs. This TCR came from a man aged 30 to 45 in good health and CMV-seropositive. The rearrangement joins TRBV5-1 to TRBJ2-3; 7 bases agree with TRBD2. Here the CDR3 reads CASSLLGGTTTDTQYF. In DNA, the CDR3 is TGCGCCAGCAGCCTGTTGGGGGGGACTACCACAGATACGCAGTATTTT.